This note documents a single TCR beta chain sequence. CDR1 is MNHEY and CDR2 is SVGAGI in the germline V gene. Trimming pared 2 bases from V and 0 bases from J, leaving 11 bases between. The CDR3 spans 16 residues. This record belongs to a study of blood T cell repertoires in COVID-19. Study information: Collection of acute and convalescent COVID-19 samples took place in the United States, Italy and Spain.

In terms of age and location, participants ranged from roughly 18 to 89 years and lived in 24 US areas. Participants' reported clinical history set cohort assignment. Authors' analysis steps: For nucleated cells, counts were estimated from reference gene primer amplification. Profiled with immunoSEQ multiplex PCR; TCRdb holds only in-frame clones, not every one. That table is the source of V, J and clone size, and D and trimming were worked out from the DNA. This table has over 200,000 clones, about four fifths appearing once. This chain joins TRBV6-5 and TRBJ2-1, with a tentative D call TRBD2 (5 bases). Sequencing was performed on PBMCs or T cells enriched from blood (not recorded which). The sequence derives from a woman between 40 and 55 years old who had recovered from COVID-19. CDR3 nucleotide sequence: TGTGCCAGCAGTTACAGTCTAGCAGTCTCCTACAATGAGCAGTTCTTC. Encoded protein: CASSYSLAVSYNEQFF.